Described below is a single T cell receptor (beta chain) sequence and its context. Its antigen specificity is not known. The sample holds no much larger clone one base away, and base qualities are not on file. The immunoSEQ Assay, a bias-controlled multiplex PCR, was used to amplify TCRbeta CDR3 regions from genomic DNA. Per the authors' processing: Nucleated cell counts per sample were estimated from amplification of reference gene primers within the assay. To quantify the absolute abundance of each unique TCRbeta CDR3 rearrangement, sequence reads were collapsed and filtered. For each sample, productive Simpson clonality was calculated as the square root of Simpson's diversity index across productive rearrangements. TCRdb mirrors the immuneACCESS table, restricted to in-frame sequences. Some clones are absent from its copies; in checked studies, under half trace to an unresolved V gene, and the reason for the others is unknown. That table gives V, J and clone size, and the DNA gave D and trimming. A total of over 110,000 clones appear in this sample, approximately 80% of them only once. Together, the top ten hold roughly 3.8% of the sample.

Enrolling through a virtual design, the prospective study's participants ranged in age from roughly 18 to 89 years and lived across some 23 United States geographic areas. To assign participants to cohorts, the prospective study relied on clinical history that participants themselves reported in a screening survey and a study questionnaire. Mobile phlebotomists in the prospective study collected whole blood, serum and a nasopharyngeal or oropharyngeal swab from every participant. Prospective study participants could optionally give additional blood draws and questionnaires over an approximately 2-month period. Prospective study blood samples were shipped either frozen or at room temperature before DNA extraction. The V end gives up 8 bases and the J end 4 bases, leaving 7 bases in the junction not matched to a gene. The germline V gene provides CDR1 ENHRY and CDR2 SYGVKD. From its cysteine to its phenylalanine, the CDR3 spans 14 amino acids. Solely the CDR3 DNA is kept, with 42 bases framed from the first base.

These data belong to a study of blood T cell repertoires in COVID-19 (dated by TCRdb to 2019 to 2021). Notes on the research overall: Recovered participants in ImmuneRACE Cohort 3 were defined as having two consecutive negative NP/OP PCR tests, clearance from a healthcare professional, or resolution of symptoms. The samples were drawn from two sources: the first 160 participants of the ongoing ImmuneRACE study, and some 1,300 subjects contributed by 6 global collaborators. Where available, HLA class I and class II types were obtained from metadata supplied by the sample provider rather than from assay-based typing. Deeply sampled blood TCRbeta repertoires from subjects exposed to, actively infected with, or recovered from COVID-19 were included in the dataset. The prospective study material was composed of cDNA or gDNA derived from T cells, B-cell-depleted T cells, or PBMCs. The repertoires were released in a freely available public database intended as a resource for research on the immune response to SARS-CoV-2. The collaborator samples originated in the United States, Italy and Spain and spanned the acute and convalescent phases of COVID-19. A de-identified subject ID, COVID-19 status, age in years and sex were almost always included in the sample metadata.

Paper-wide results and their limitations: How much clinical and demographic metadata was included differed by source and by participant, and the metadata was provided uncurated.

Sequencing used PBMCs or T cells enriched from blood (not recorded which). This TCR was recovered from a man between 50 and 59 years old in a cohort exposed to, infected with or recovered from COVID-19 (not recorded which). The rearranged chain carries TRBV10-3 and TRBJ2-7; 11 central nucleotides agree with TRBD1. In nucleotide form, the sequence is TGTGCCATCCTACGACGGGACAGGGGGTACGAGCAGTACTTC. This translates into CAILRRDRGYEQYF.